The 10 T cell receptor beta chains below all came from one sample that was sequenced in a study of OX40 agonist ivuxolimab in advanced cancers. Library method: the immunoSEQ multiplex PCR assay. TCRdb obtained this table from immuneACCESS and retained in-frame rearrangements with V and J assigned. These tables miss some clones; where compared with another copy, unresolved V genes account for less than half of the shortfall, and the remainder is unexplained. Here the sample has 95,000 to 100,000 clones; approximately 80% occur a single time. Of the sample, roughly 1.6% falls within the top ten clones. The material sequenced was CD4+ or CD8+ T cells sorted from blood, taken in a trial of the OX40 agonist ivuxolimab. The receptors come from an adult with an advanced solid tumor such as melanoma, head and neck, liver or kidney cancer.

The chain carries TRBV5-5 and TRBJ2-7; no definite D call. The CDR3 is 11 amino acids. The germline V and J ends were trimmed by 4 bases and 5 bases, with 7 bases remaining between them. Per germline, CDR1 SGHKS and CDR2 YYEKEE (reference sequence). The CDR3 is CASSLLNEQYF. DNA for the CDR3: TGTGCCAGCAGCCTCCTGAACGAGCAGTACTTC. Full variable domain (remainder filled in from reference TRBV5-5 and TRBJ2-7): DAGVTQSPTHLIKTRGQQVTLRCSPISGHKSVSWYQQVLGQGPQFIFQYYEKEERGRGNFPDRFSARQFPNYSSELNVNALLLGDSALYLCASSLLNEQYFGPGTRLTVT.

The rearrangement links TRBV27 to TRBJ2-3; D is perhaps TRBD1 or TRBD2 (5 bases each). With 4 bases removed from V and 5 bases from J, the gap between germline ends came to 16 bases. Germline V gene lookup returns CDR1 MNHEY and CDR2 SMNVEV (reference sequence). The CDR3 runs 15 residues. The CDR3 reads CASSWGRPSQDTQYF. DNA of the CDR3: TGTGCCAGCAGTTGGGGACGGCCTTCACAAGATACGCAGTATTTT.

The V gene is TRBV30, the J gene TRBJ2-7; the D gene is possibly TRBD1 (6 bases). V was pared by 2 bases and J by 0 bases, with 8 bases between. This CDR3 contains 13 residues. CDR1 and CDR2 (germline): GTSNPN, SVGIG (reference sequence). In DNA, the CDR3 is TGTGCCTGGAGTCAGGGGTCCTCCTACGAGCAGTACTTC. It encodes CAWSQGSSYEQYF. Together with reference TRBV30 and TRBJ2-7, the CDR3 gives the full variable domain: SQTIHQWPATLVQPVGSPLSLECTVEGTSNPNLYWYRQAAGRGLQLLFYSVGIGQISSEVPQNLSASRPQDRQFILSSKKLLLSDSGFYLCAWSQGSSYEQYFGPGTRLTVT.

This chain joins TRBV9 and TRBJ2-1; D uncertain. The CDR3 loop spans 15 amino acids. CDR1 and CDR2 from the germline V gene are SGDLS and YYNGEE. Between the trimmed V and J ends, which lost 4 bases and 3 bases, there was a span of 14 bases. CDR3 sequence reads: CASSFSSSRYNEQFF. CDR3 coding DNA: TGTGCCAGCAGCTTCAGCTCGTCGCGCTACAATGAGCAGTTCTTC. Filled out from reference TRBV9 and TRBJ2-1, the complete variable domain reads DSGVTQTPKHLITATGQRVTLRCSPRSGDLSVYWYQQSLDQGLQFLIQYYNGEERAKGNILERFSAQQFPDLHSELNLSSLELGDSALYFCASSFSSSRYNEQFFGPGTRLTVL.

This sequence joins TRBV10-1 and TRBJ2-1; possibly TRBD1 for D (5 bases). The V end lost 1 base, the J end lost 4 bases, and 8 bases lay between the germline ends. The CDR3 totals 14 residues. Per germline, CDR1 WNHNN and CDR2 SYGVQD (reference sequence). The CDR3 loop is CASSELRGYNEQFF. CDR3 coding DNA: TGCGCCAGCAGTGAGTTAAGGGGTTACAATGAGCAGTTCTTC.

The rearrangement uses TRBV6-5 and TRBJ2-7; no reliable D call. CDR3 size: 12 residues. Germline assignment: CDR1 MNHEY and CDR2 SVGAGI. V was pared by 5 bases and J by 0 bases, with 5 bases between. The CDR3 here is CASSDFSYEQYF. CDR3 sequence (DNA): TGTGCCAGCAGTGACTTCTCCTACGAGCAGTACTTC.

The chain recombines TRBV28 with TRBJ1-5, with unresolved D. Germline V gene sequence: CDR1 MDHEN, CDR2 SYDVKM. The CDR3 is 12 amino acids. Trimming pared 5 bases from V and 15 bases from J, leaving 17 bases between. In DNA form, the CDR3 reads TGTGCCAGCAGTACAAGACATAGCCCGGGGCATTTT. Protein product: CASSTRHSPGHF.

V gene TRBV13 combines with J gene TRBJ1-1; 7 bases align to TRBD1. The J segment lost 1 base and the V segment lost 5 bases, leaving 10 bases of the junction unmatched. The CDR3 is 16 amino acids. The germline V gene has CDR1 PRHDT and CDR2 FYEKMQ (reference sequence). The CDR3 protein is CASSRRGGQWNTEAFF. CDR3 bases: TGTGCCAGCAGCCGAAGAGGGGGACAGTGGAACACTGAAGCTTTCTTT.

This clone has a count of ten or more. The V gene is TRBV10-3, the J gene TRBJ2-7, with 10 bases that match TRBD1. This CDR3 contains 14 residues. From germline, CDR1 is ENHRY and CDR2 SYGVKD. V was pared by 10 bases and J by 7 bases, with 13 bases of the junction left unmatched. In DNA form, the CDR3 reads TGTGCCACCCGACGGACAGGGGGAATAGGGGAGCAGTACTTC. Its protein product is CATRRTGGIGEQYF.

The chain is built from TRBV6-6 and TRBJ1-5; TRBD1 agrees at 7 bases. There are 16 residues in the CDR3. The V gene's germline CDR1 is MNHNY and CDR2 SVGAGI (reference sequence). Germline trimming cut 2 bases from V and 4 bases from J; bases unmatched to any gene: 8. CDR3 coding DNA: TGTGCCAGCAGTTACAGGGGCGGACAGGCTAATCAGCCCCAGCATTTT. Residues: CASSYRGGQANQPQHF.